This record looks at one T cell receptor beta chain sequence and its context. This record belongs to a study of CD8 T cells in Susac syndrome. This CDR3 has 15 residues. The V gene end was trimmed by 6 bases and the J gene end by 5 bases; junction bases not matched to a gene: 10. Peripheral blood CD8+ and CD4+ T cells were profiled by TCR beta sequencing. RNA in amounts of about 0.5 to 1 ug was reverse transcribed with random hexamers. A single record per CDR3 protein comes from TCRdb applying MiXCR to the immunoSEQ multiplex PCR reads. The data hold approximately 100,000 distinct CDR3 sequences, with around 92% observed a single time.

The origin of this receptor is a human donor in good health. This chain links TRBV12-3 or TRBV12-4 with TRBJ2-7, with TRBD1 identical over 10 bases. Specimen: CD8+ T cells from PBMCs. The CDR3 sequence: CASSPSGQGKNEQYF. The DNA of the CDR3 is TGTGCCAGCAGCCCCTCGGGACAGGGGAAGAACGAGCAGTACTTC.